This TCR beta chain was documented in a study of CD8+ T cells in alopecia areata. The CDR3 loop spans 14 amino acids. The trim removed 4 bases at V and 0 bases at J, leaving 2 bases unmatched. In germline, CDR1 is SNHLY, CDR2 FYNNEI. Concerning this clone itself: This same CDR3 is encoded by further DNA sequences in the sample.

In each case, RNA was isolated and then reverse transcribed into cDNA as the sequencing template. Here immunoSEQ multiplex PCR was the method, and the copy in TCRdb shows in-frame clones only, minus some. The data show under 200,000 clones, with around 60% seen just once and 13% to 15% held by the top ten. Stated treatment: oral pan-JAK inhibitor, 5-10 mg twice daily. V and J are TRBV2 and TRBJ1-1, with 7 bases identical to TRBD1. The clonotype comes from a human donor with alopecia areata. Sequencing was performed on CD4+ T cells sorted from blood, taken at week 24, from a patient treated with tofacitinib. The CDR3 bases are TGTGCCAGCAGTGTACAGGGGTTGAACACTGAAGCTTTCTTT. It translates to CASSVQGLNTEAFF.